These 4 T cell receptor beta chains share one sample of origin, sequenced in a study of shared clonotypes between healthy human individuals. The assay was immunoSEQ multiplex PCR, and TCRdb's table has in-frame clones only and misses some. The sample carries around 2,000,000 clones, 85% to 95% recorded once. Sequencing used naive CD4+ T cells sorted from blood. The subset is: CD45RA+ positively selected. These receptors came from a man aged 18 to 35 in good health.

This sequence joins TRBV18 and TRBJ2-5; the D call may be TRBD1 or TRBD2 (5 bases each). This CDR3 region has 14 residues. The V end lost 0 bases, the J end lost 4 bases, and 9 bases lay between the germline ends. Germline V gene sequence: CDR1 KGHSH, CDR2 LQKENI. CDR3 nucleotides: TGTGCCAGCTCACCACCGTCGGGGCGAGAGACCCAGTACTTC. Translation: CASSPPSGRETQYF.

This sequence joins TRBV29-1 and TRBJ2-1; 12 bases are a match to TRBD2. CDR1 and CDR2 (germline): SQVTM, ANQGSEA. This CDR3 is 13 amino acids long. With V trimmed by 7 bases and J by 7 bases, 5 bases remained unmatched. CDR3 in DNA: TGCAGCGGAAGACTAGCGGGAGTGAATGAGCAGTTCTTC. Translating gives CSGRLAGVNEQFF.

The chain is built from TRBV7-8 and TRBJ2-7; 10 bases match TRBD2. The CDR3 length is 15 residues. With 5 bases clipped from V and 0 bases from J, the junction kept 4 bases outside the gene matches. Germline assignment: CDR1 SGHVS and CDR2 FQNEAQ. CDR3 residues: CASSLSGRSSYEQYF. CDR3 nucleotides: TGTGCCAGCAGCCTTAGCGGGAGGAGCTCCTACGAGCAGTACTTC.

The chain links TRBV18 to TRBJ2-1; no clear D. CDR1 KGHSH and CDR2 LQKENI come from the germline V gene. The CDR3 totals 13 residues. V shed 0 bases and J shed 7 bases, with 7 bases lying between them. CDR3 sequence: CASSPPSKNEQFF. The CDR3 DNA follows: TGTGCCAGCTCACCACCCAGTAAAAATGAGCAGTTCTTC.